Detailed here is one T cell receptor (beta chain). This clone was detected once. Its recognized antigen is unknown. Base quality data are lacking; no much larger clone is found one base away. The CDR3 measures 15 amino acids from cysteine to phenylalanine. Solely the CDR3 DNA is kept, with 45 bases framed from the first base. Taken from the germline V gene, the CDR1 and CDR2 loops are KGHSH and LQKENI. V is pared back by 5 bases and J by 4 bases, with 15 bases lying between the germline termini. The sample comes from a study of cytomegalovirus exposure and HLA in healthy donors (TCRdb year 2017). Concerning the study at large: A later analysis indicated that the roughly 120 validation repertoires were generated on the platform also employed for the approximately 670 repertoires of the first cohort. To predict cytomegalovirus infection status, the study brought together high-throughput TCR immunosequencing, statistical association of individual TCRs with disease status, and machine learning. The study aimed to test whether cataloging public T cell receptors could reveal signatures of past pathogen exposure. Besides the first cohort of hundreds of subjects, a separate validation cohort made up of 120 different subjects was used.

Separate from the roughly 660-subject first cohort, the validation cohort of 95 to 150 subjects was the group to which the donors belonged. Library creation used the immunoSEQ multiplex PCR assay. In the paper's pipeline: A statistical classification framework was built for diagnosing cytomegalovirus status from the catalog of TCR beta chain sequences. Here the immuneACCESS table is served through TCRdb, limited to in-frame sequences with V and J called. Missing clones are a known gap in these copies; in checked studies unresolved V genes cover under half, and the rest lacks a known reason. V, J and clone size reflect that table, while D and trimming were determined from the DNA. The sample data list over 150,000 clones, and about 89% of these were observed just once. Together, the top ten hold 3% of the sample. Summary of the overall study and its limitations: Most TCR sequences were observed very rarely across donors, whereas some public TCRs were present in many individuals. A few of the identified cytomegalovirus-associated TCR beta chains were confirmed in vitro to be specific for cytomegalovirus antigens. The authors suggested that the approach could potentially be extended to other disease states and immunological phenotypes. In a later analysis, TCRs clustered in the first cohort were found to also tend to co-occur in the approximately 120 validation repertoires, with approximately 95% of cluster scores above 0. The study gave a list of roughly 150 TCR beta chains associated with cytomegalovirus. A later analysis had no HLA typing for the validation cohort, so co-occurrence there was scored across all 120 or so repertoires. Cytomegalovirus status was reported to be diagnosed by the classifier with high specificity and sensitivity in both the original and validation cohorts.

The chain was built from TRBV18 and TRBJ2-1; no D segment can be confidently identified. This TCR derives from a woman between 18 and 29 years old in good health and CMV-seropositive. The sequencing input was PBMCs. The DNA reads as follows: TGTGCCAGCTCAGCTCCGGGTCCTATATACAATGAGCAGTTCTTC. Its translation reads: CASSAPGPIYNEQFF. Here the CDR3 is joined to the reference TRBV18 and TRBJ2-1 genes, and the full variable domain is: NAGVMQNPRHLVRRRGQEARLRCSPMKGHSHVYWYRQLPEEGLKFMVYLQKENIIDESGMPKERFSAEFPKEGPSILRIQQVVRGDSAAYFCASSAPGPIYNEQFFGPGTRLTVL.